This is a list of T cell receptor beta chains from one sample in a study of tumor T cells in aggressive B-cell lymphoma. Measured with immunoSEQ multiplex PCR; TCRdb has only the in-frame clones, and not every one. Here the sample spans about 3,000 clones, about 85% being singletons. The specimen sequenced was tumor tissue. These receptor sequences come from an adult with diffuse large B cell lymphoma. Both conserved end residues are part of each CDR3. Each record gives: V gene, CDR3 length, D gene, CDR3 protein. D genes are given only for firm matches.

TRBV5-1 14 NA CASSLRQVNTEAFF
TRBV7-8 14 TRBD2 CASSSSGLVYEQYF
TRBV7-7 14 TRBD1 CASSSSGGYNEQFF
TRBV5-4 14 NA CASSLGSYQETQYF
TRBV6-6 15 TRBD2 CASSSGTSGYNEQFF
TRBV13 15 NA CASSLGLSVVGELFF
TRBV5-6 13 TRBD1 CASSVRDRVTAFF
TRBV6-1 13 TRBD1 CASRETGGTRLFF
TRBV29-1 12 NA CSVVSRDYGYTF
TRBV7-9 16 NA CASSPRVRVIADTQYF
TRBV7-6 16 TRBD2 CASSFLAGGSTDTQYF
TRBV27 14 NA CASSRRGGDEKLFF
TRBV27 13 NA CAARGTGSYEQYF
TRBV5-1 13 NA CASSLEGGTEAFF
TRBV5-1 14 NA CASSLWGGTDTQYF
TRBV18 15 NA CASSPSASSYNEQFF
TRBV29-1 17 NA CSVPGPARGLNTGELFF
TRBV29-1 12 NA CSVGRVPYEQYF
TRBV29-1 8 NA CSVPPGYF
TRBV7-6 14 TRBD2 CASSLRGGTDTQYF
TRBV9 13 NA CASSVGQSYEQYF
TRBV27 14 TRBD1 CASSLRQGYKKLFF
TRBV18 13 NA CASSPTEDYGYTF
TRBV2 13 NA CASSGGGRVTQYF
TRBV6-5 13 NA CASHGVQTPEQYF
TRBV19 16 TRBD1 CASSIAGTGGLGPQHF
TRBV7-8 12 NA CASSPSADTQYF
TRBV27 15 TRBD2 CASTQLAGGPYEQYF
TRBV6-1 15 TRBD1 CASSGVGTGDSPLHF
TRBV4-1 15 TRBD1 CASSLRTGGAYGYTF
TRBV6-6 14 TRBD1 CASSTTGGDQPQHF
TRBV15 16 TRBD2 CATSKDGTSGSDTQYF
TRBV9 13 NA CASSPASLYEQYF
TRBV7-9 17 TRBD1 CASSSRTGLLLNTEAFF
TRBV29-1 14 TRBD2 CSVVGIPGGDIQYF
TRBV15 16 NA CATSRPRGRGNQPQHF
TRBV9 16 NA CASSVDGQPPRQPQHF
TRBV9 17 TRBD1 CASSVVDRGRGIYGYTF
TRBV6-1 12 NA CASTPSLYEQYF
TRBV27 14 NA CASRVRGTHYGYTF
TRBV5-1 15 NA CASSLWAGASYEQYF
TRBV4-2 15 TRBD2 CASSQGAGGSYEQYF
TRBV7-8 15 TRBD1 CASSFLGQGVAEAFF
TRBV9 13 NA CASSVGSNEKLFF
TRBV7-7 15 TRBD2 CASSLGPGGGNEQFF
TRBV7-6 14 TRBD1 CASSPRTGDYEQYF
TRBV4-1 16 NA CASSQVTGGASYEQYF
TRBV7-2 17 TRBD1 CASSAGTGGRWGYEQYF
TRBV6-5 14 NA CASSYSRQNTEAFF
TRBV27 13 TRBD1 CASRRDRIRGYTF
TRBV5-1 15 NA CASSRDHSSGNTIYF
TRBV7-8 12 TRBD1 CASSVDRVEQYF
TRBV19 15 NA CASSIRGSLNTEAFF
TRBV9 15 NA CASSPSWRADQPQHF
TRBV6-4 15 TRBD2 CASSPLAGGPDTQYF